These 5 T cell receptor beta chains came from one sample sequenced in a study of OX40 agonist ivuxolimab in advanced cancers. The method was immunoSEQ multiplex PCR; TCRdb's version includes in-frame clones alone and lacks a portion of them. The table has 60,000 to 70,000 clones, around 87% seen once. Material: CD4+ or CD8+ T cells sorted from blood, obtained in a trial of the OX40 agonist ivuxolimab. Source of these receptors: an adult with an advanced solid tumor such as melanoma, head and neck, liver or kidney cancer.

The gene calls are TRBV5-4 and TRBJ2-1, with 10 positions matching TRBD2. Trimming took 6 bases from V and 6 from J; bases not matched to a gene: 9. This CDR3 comprises 15 residues. Germline lookup yields CDR1 SGHNT and CDR2 YYREEE (reference sequence). The CDR3 nucleotides read TGTGCCAGCAACACGCCGGGACTAGCGACCAATGAGCAGTTCTTC. It codes for CASNTPGLATNEQFF.

The DNA for the CDR3 is TGTGCCAGCAGTGAAGCGCGGGCTGGGGGCAGGGCGAACTATGGCTACACCTTC. It specifies CASSEARAGGRANYGYTF. The chain joins TRBV6-1 to TRBJ1-2; D may be TRBD1 (6 bases). V lost 0 bases and J lost 2, with 19 bases in between. The germline V gene has CDR1 MNHNS and CDR2 SASEGT. CDR3 size: 18 residues.

This sequence joins TRBV28 and TRBJ2-5; D possibly uses TRBD1 or TRBD2 (5 bases each). V was clipped by 2 bases and J by 2 bases, with 9 bases between them. Germline loops: CDR1 MDHEN, CDR2 SYDVKM. The CDR3 sequence is 14 residues long. CDR3: CASSLAWGQETQYF. The CDR3 region has the DNA TGTGCCAGCAGTTTAGCCTGGGGGCAAGAGACCCAGTACTTC.

This chain links TRBV19 with TRBJ2-1; tentatively, D is TRBD1 or TRBD2 (5 bases each). Germline assignment: CDR1 LNHDA and CDR2 SQIVND (reference sequence). Trimming pared 4 bases from V and 5 bases from J, leaving 12 bases between. This CDR3 contains 14 residues. The CDR3 is CASSNRGRDNEQFF. CDR3 sequence (DNA): TGTGCCAGTAGTAACCGGGGCCGGGACAATGAGCAGTTCTTC.

The chain has TRBV12-5 and TRBJ2-7, with 7 bases fitting TRBD2. The CDR3 extends over 15 amino acids. The trim removed 3 bases at V and 3 bases at J, leaving 8 bases unmatched. Germline-derived CDR1 and CDR2 are LGHNT and FRNRAP. For the CDR3, the DNA is TGTGCTAGTGGTTTAGGTTCGGGGGGTGACTACGAGCAGTACTTC. Its protein is CASGLGSGGDYEQYF. Variable domain in full (rest from reference TRBV12-5 and TRBJ2-7): DARVTQTPRHKVTEMGQEVTMRCQPILGHNTVFWYRQTMMQGLELLAYFRNRAPLDDSGMPKDRFSAEMPDATLATLKIQPSEPRDSAVYFCASGLGSGGDYEQYFGPGTRLTVT.